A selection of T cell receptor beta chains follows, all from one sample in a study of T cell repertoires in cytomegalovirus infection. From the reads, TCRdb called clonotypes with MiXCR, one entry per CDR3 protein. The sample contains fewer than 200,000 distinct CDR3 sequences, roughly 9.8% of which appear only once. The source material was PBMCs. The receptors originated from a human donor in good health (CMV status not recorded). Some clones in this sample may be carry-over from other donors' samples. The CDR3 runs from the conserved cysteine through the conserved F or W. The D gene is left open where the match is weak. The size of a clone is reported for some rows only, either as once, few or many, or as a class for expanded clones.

cdr3_nt: TGTGCCAGCAGCCAAGGGAGTCCCCTCAGCTATGGCTACACCTTC; cdr3_aa: CASSQGSPLSYGYTF; d_call: NA; clone_size: many; j_call: TRBJ1-2; v_call: TRBV7-6
cdr3_nt: TGTGCCAGCAGCTTAAATTCCGGGACAGGCTCTGAGACCCAGTACTTC; cdr3_aa: CASSLNSGTGSETQYF; d_call: TRBD1; clone_size: many; j_call: TRBJ2-5; v_call: TRBV7-6
cdr3_nt: TGTGCCAGCAGCTTTATCCGGAGCGGAGGTCGCTACGAGCAGTACTTC; cdr3_aa: CASSFIRSGGRYEQYF; d_call: NA; clone_size: NA; j_call: TRBJ2-7; v_call: TRBV5-4
cdr3_nt: TGTGCCAGCAGCGGTCTCGGGACAGCCAACACTGAAGCTTTCTTT; cdr3_aa: CASSGLGTANTEAFF; d_call: TRBD1; clone_size: many; j_call: TRBJ1-1; v_call: TRBV25-1
cdr3_nt: TGTGCCAGCAGCCTTATCACAGGGGCCAATCAGCCCCAGCATTTT; cdr3_aa: CASSLITGANQPQHF; d_call: TRBD1; clone_size: many; j_call: TRBJ1-5; v_call: TRBV7-2
cdr3_nt: TGTGCCAGCAGTTACAGGGGGCAGAACACCATATATTTT; cdr3_aa: CASSYRGQNTIYF; d_call: TRBD1; clone_size: many; j_call: TRBJ1-3; v_call: TRBV6-6
cdr3_nt: TGCAGCGTCGTGGGACAGGGGTGGGAGACCCAGTACTTC; cdr3_aa: CSVVGQGWETQYF; d_call: TRBD1; clone_size: many; j_call: TRBJ2-5; v_call: TRBV29-1
cdr3_nt: TGTGCCAGCAGCCAATGGTCCGGATTAGTGACCAATGAGCAGTTCTTC; cdr3_aa: CASSQWSGLVTNEQFF; d_call: NA; clone_size: many; j_call: TRBJ2-1; v_call: TRBV28
cdr3_nt: TGTGCCAGCAGTTACTCGAAAAATCCGGGACAGAAGTTTTCTATCGATGAGCAGTTCTTC; cdr3_aa: CASSYSKNPGQKFSIDEQFF; d_call: TRBD1; clone_size: NA; j_call: TRBJ2-1; v_call: TRBV6-6
cdr3_nt: TGTGCCACCAGTGATTTGCCGGGGGTAGGCTTCACAGATACGCAGTATTTT; cdr3_aa: CATSDLPGVGFTDTQYF; d_call: NA; clone_size: NA; j_call: TRBJ2-3; v_call: TRBV24-1
cdr3_nt: TGTGCCAGCAGCTCCAAGTGGGGCAGCGGGAGGCGTGGCACCGGGGAGCTGTTTTTT; cdr3_aa: CASSSKWGSGRRGTGELFF; d_call: TRBD2; clone_size: many; j_call: TRBJ2-2; v_call: TRBV7-8
cdr3_nt: TGTGCCAGCAGTTTAACTCCAGGCAGCAATCAGCCCCAGCATTTT; cdr3_aa: CASSLTPGSNQPQHF; d_call: NA; clone_size: few; j_call: TRBJ1-5; v_call: TRBV27
cdr3_nt: TGCAGCGTAGGGGTTTCGAACACCGGGGAGCTGTTTTTT; cdr3_aa: CSVGVSNTGELFF; d_call: NA; clone_size: NA; j_call: TRBJ2-2; v_call: TRBV29-1
cdr3_nt: TGCAGTGCTACCGGGACAGGGGGCACTGAAGCTTTCTTT; cdr3_aa: CSATGTGGTEAFF; d_call: TRBD1; clone_size: few; j_call: TRBJ1-1; v_call: TRBV20-1
cdr3_nt: TGTGCCAGCAGCCCGACAGCAACTAATGAAAAACTGTTTTTT; cdr3_aa: CASSPTATNEKLFF; d_call: NA; clone_size: many; j_call: TRBJ1-4; v_call: TRBV2
cdr3_nt: TGCAGCGGTAGGGACAAGGAGGCTTTCTTT; cdr3_aa: CSGRDKEAFF; d_call: NA; clone_size: NA; j_call: TRBJ1-1; v_call: TRBV29-1